This TCR beta chain was observed in a study of blood T cells in healthy people across ages (dated by TCRdb to between 2014 and 2017). Looking at the study overall: In model experiments, template switching captured roughly one uniquely barcoded TCR beta cDNA molecule for every two T cells. The study measured age-related changes in TCR beta repertoire diversity using deep sequencing normalized with unique cDNA molecular identifiers. Donors were grouped into four age groups: young (average approximately 15 years), middle-aged (roughly 37), aged (approximately 67) and long-lived (over 80). Donors of different ages were randomly distributed across sequencing lanes to avoid experimental bias. Two additional independent replicas of 1 million unique cDNA reads from the same blood draw were analyzed for two donors (one aged 18 to 30 and one aged 80 or older).

The donors were some 39 Caucasian individuals from Russia, aged roughly 6 to 100 years, who were systemically healthy. About 10 milliliters of peripheral blood were collected from each donor into EDTA-treated Vacutainer tubes. Ficoll-Paque density-gradient centrifugation was used to isolate PBMCs, with at least 6.5 million per sample. Trizol reagent was used to extract total RNA from the PBMCs, yielding at least 5 micrograms per sample. The percentages of naive CD45RAhigh/CD27high T cells were determined by flow cytometry on a PBMC aliquot from every donor. Counted from cysteine to phenylalanine, this CDR3 has 13 amino acids. Here the CDR3 DNA is all that survives: 39 bases in frame from base 1. Per the germline V gene, SGHTA is the CDR1 and FQGNSA is the CDR2. V loses 5 bases of germline sequence and J loses 6 bases, and the interval between the two ends is 13 bases. General study outcomes and caveats: Because profiling used bulk unsorted PBMCs, naive and antigen-experienced compartments could not be compared conclusively. Observed TCR beta diversity correlated strongly with the percentage of naive T cells measured by flow cytometry. Donor CMV infection status was unknown, potentially confounding age-related changes in expanded clonotypes. Estimates of total diversity based on one million sequenced T cells were regarded as lower bounds and as underestimates. The long-lived group showed more naive CD4+ T cells, fewer expanded clones and increased TCR diversity than the aged group, suggesting age selection. Observed TCR beta diversity per million T cells fell roughly linearly with age, and a significant reduction was already apparent by age roughly 41.

About this clonotype itself: Its target antigen remains unknown. No base quality information exists; no much larger clone differs at one position.

Libraries were prepared through 5' RACE. This sample was sequenced with an Illumina HiSeq 2500. The second PCR ran for roughly 6 to 11 cycles and used a J-beta primer mix along with a sample-barcoded 5' primer. A template-switch 5' adaptor carrying 12 random nucleotides introduced a unique molecular identifier onto each TCR beta cDNA molecule. At least 2.5 million CDR3-containing paired-end reads were obtained from each sample. All of the RNA was converted into first-strand cDNA using the Mint cDNA synthesis kit, with a TRBC-specific oligonucleotide serving as the primer. All cDNA was treated with uracil-DNA glycosylase and then went through a first 18-cycle PCR with the universal primers M1SS and BC2_uni_R. Per the source publication's procedure: Normalization of each sample was performed by random selection of 1 million high-quality reads, each carrying a distinct molecular identifier. Instead of being binned into consensus sequences, reads with shared molecular identifiers were discarded. CDR3 identification, clonotype clustering and error correction used MiTCR with a Q25 quality threshold and the strictest error-elimination algorithm. A nonparametric unseen species model using Euler transformation provided a lower-bound estimate of total TCR beta diversity. TCRdb applied fastp at Q25 and MiXCR to the public reads, then kept only in-frame beta chains. Every CDR3 protein is listed once, alongside the most common genes and DNA of its rows. Clone size and V and J calls follow TCRdb, not the original study. In this sample the table shows approximately 1,100,000 distinct CDR3 sequences, under 55% of which occur a single time. Approximately 17% of the sample is in the top ten clones.

The sample was blood. The sequence is built from TRBV7-2 and TRBJ1-1, and perhaps TRBD1 as D gene, on 5 matching bases. The origin of this receptor is an older woman in good health. The CDR3 sequence is CASSPAWGAEAFF. The nucleotide sequence is given as TGTGCCAGCAGCCCCGCGTGGGGGGCTGAAGCTTTCTTT. Outside the CDR3, residues come from the reference TRBV7-2 and TRBJ1-1 proteins, so the full variable domain is: GAGVSQSPSNKVTEKGKDVELRCDPISGHTALYWYRQSLGQGLEFLIYFQGNSAPDKSGLPSDRFSAERTGGSVSTLTIQRTQQEDSAVYLCASSPAWGAEAFFGQGTRLTVV.